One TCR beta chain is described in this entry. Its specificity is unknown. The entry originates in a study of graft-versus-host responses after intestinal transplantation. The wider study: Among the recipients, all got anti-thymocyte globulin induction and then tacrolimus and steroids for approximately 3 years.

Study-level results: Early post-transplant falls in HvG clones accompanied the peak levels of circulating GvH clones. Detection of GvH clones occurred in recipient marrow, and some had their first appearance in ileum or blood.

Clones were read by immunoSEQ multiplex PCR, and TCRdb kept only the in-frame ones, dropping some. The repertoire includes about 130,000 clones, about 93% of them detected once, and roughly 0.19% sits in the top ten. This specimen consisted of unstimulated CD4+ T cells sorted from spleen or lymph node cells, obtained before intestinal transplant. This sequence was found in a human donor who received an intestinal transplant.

The CDR3 loop reads CASSLARLAGGTGGELFF. CDR3 sequence (DNA): TGTGCCAGCAGCTTAGCAAGACTAGCGGGAGGAACCGGAGGGGAGCTGTTTTTT. The chain recombines TRBV7-2 with TRBJ2-2, with TRBD2 identical over 13 bases. From germline, CDR1 is SGHTA and CDR2 FQGNSA. This CDR3 comprises 18 residues. V lost 0 bases, J lost 8 bases, and 9 bases stayed unmatched.